This TCR beta chain was identified during a study of cytomegalovirus exposure and HLA in healthy donors. Notes on this clone: What it binds is unknown.

CDR1 is MNHEY, CDR2 SVGAGI, per germline. The CDR3 is 13 residues long. V was shortened by 4 bases and J by 0 bases, with 6 bases between the two germline ends. Whole-study findings and limits: Follow-up analysis found HLA locus-dependent TCR association rates, highest for DRB1 and lowest for HLA-C. As a later analysis showed, a missense DCLRE1C variant was linked to trimming of TCR beta V- and J-genes. Most likely, a cluster of highly shared sequence variants arose as a sequencing artifact.

Primers included in the PCR were 60 Vbeta and 13 Jbeta primers. Measured with immunoSEQ multiplex PCR; TCRdb has only the in-frame clones, and not every one. Among more than 150,000 clones, more than 85% were seen once, and the ten largest hold around 0.25%. The source is a girl under three years old in good health and CMV-seronegative. The chain joins TRBV6-5 to TRBJ1-1; D not resolved. Material for sequencing was PBMCs. The CDR3 nucleotides read TGTGCCAGCAGTTCCACAGTGAACACTGAAGCTTTCTTT. Protein sequence: CASSSTVNTEAFF.